This TCR beta chain is drawn from a study of cytomegalovirus exposure and HLA in healthy donors. At the level of the study: Earlier, some 170 million T cells were analyzed, and 90 million to 120 million unique TCR beta sequences were found among them.

The germline CDR1 and CDR2 sequences are SGHTA and FQGNSA. CDR3 length: 15 amino acids. V lost 2 bases to trimming and J lost 2 bases; unmatched junction nucleotides: 4. As for this clone: Its antigen is currently unknown.

PCR employed 60 Vbeta and 13 Jbeta primers. Only in-frame clones appear in the TCRdb table, and some are missing; sequencing was by immunoSEQ multiplex PCR. In all, the sample yields around 42,000 clones. General study points: The authors enumerated roughly 180 TCR beta chains as linked to cytomegalovirus. Some V segments, including TRBV6-2 and TRBV6-3, were excluded as indistinguishable.

The specimen sequenced was PBMCs. This clonotype was obtained from a man aged 25 to 45 in good health and CMV-seronegative. The chain carries TRBV7-2 and TRBJ1-1; 8 bases agree with TRBD1. The CDR3 nucleotides are TGTGCCAGCAGCTTAAGGGACAGGTTAAACACTGAAGCTTTCTTT. It encodes CASSLRDRLNTEAFF. Full variable domain (outside the CDR3, taken from reference TRBV7-2 and TRBJ1-1): GAGVSQSPSNKVTEKGKDVELRCDPISGHTALYWYRQSLGQGLEFLIYFQGNSAPDKSGLPSDRFSAERTGGSVSTLTIQRTQQEDSAVYLCASSLRDRLNTEAFFGQGTRLTVV.